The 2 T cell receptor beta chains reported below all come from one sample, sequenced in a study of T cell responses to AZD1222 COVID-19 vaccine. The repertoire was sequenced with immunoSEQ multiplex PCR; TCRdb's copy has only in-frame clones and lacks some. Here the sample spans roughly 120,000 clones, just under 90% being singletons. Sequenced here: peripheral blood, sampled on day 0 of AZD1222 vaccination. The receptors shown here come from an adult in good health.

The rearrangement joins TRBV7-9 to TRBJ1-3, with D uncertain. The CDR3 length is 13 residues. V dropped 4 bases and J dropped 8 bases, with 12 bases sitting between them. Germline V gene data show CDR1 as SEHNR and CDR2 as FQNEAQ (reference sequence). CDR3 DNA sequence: TGTGCCAGCAGCTCCGCGGGGATGCACACCATATATTTT. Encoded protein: CASSSAGMHTIYF.

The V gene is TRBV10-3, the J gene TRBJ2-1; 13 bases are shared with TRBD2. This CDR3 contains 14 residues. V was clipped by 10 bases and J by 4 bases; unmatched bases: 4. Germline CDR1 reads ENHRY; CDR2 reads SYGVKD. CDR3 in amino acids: CATQGLAGYNEQFF. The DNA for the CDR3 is TGTGCCACTCAGGGACTAGCGGGATACAATGAGCAGTTCTTC.